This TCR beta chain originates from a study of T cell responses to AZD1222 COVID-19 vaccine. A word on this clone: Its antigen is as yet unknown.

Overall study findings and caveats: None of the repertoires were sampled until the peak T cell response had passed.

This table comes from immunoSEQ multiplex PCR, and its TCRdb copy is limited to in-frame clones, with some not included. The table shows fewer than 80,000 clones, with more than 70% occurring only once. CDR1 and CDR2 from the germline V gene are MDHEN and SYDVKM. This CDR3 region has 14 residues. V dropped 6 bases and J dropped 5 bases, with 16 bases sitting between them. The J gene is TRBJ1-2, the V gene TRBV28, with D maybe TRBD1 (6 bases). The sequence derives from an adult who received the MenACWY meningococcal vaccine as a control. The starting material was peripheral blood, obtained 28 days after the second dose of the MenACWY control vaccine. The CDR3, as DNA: TGTGCCAGCAGCCCAGCGGACAGATTATATGGCTACACCTTC. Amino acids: CASSPADRLYGYTF.